These T cell receptor beta chains were read from a single sample in a study of blood T cell repertoires in COVID-19. Some clones are missing from TCRdb's copy, which holds only in-frame ones; the method was immunoSEQ multiplex PCR. The sample lists 110,000 or so clones; around 90% were seen once. The material sequenced was peripheral blood. The receptor source for this set is a human donor in a cohort sampled during active COVID-19. Both conserved end residues are trimmed from each CDR3. Clone size appears in some rows only: once, few, many, or a class for an expanded clone.

clone_size j_call v_call cdr3_length cdr3_aa
NA TRBJ2-7 TRBV29-1 16 SVELPGSVQGLAYEQY
NA TRBJ1-6 TRBV25-1 14 ASTKDRGPGNSPLH
once TRBJ1-2 TRBV19 12 ASSIEGLGYGYT
few TRBJ1-5 TRBV5-1 11 ASSLDSEQPQH
NA TRBJ1-1 TRBV14 13 ASSQDPDGRAEAF
NA TRBJ2-1 TRBV29-1 17 SARGGGMTSGPPYNEQF
NA TRBJ2-1 TRBV7-7 14 ASSLGLAGAHNEQF
once TRBJ2-3 TRBV5-1 16 ASSPGVAGGTTTDTQY
NA TRBJ2-1 TRBV28 14 ASREGGGQRYNEQF
NA TRBJ2-3 TRBV5-1 12 ASRGGVSTDTQY
NA TRBJ2-2 TRBV11-3 14 ASSPRAGIGTGELF
few TRBJ1-4 TRBV6-5 12 ASSIQMTNEKLF
NA TRBJ2-7 TRBV5-8 9 ASSTPGEQY
NA TRBJ2-6 TRBV24-1 15 ATSAGASPPGANVLT
NA TRBJ2-2 TRBV5-4 14 ASSPVAGEITGELF
few TRBJ1-2 TRBV9 12 ASSVATGREGYT
NA TRBJ2-3 TRBV11-2 16 ASSLDLASGSLSDTQY
NA TRBJ1-6 TRBV7-9 17 ASSLGQGPPSSYNSPLH
NA TRBJ2-1 TRBV18 15 ASSPWTSGSSYNEQF
NA TRBJ2-1 TRBV10-1 13 ATQPRQGSYNEQF
once TRBJ1-2 TRBV6-6 9 ASRATDGYT
NA TRBJ2-5 TRBV24-1 14 ATSDLASGLQETQY
few TRBJ1-1 TRBV5-1 11 ASRREVNTEAF
NA TRBJ2-1 TRBV5-1 17 ASSFTFPGLADTYNEQF
NA TRBJ2-2 TRBV5-1 13 ASSATSGMTGELF
NA TRBJ1-1 TRBV5-1 15 APALRSRGGANTEAF
NA TRBJ2-7 TRBV2 13 ASTRDSIVSYEQY
once TRBJ2-7 TRBV4-1 17 ASSLSTGTSGGISYEQY
NA TRBJ1-4 TRBV4-1 14 ASSQNNRGGDEKLF
NA TRBJ1-1 TRBV11-2 13 ASSHDGTGLTGAF
NA TRBJ1-1 TRBV19 11 ASKVRGATEAF
NA TRBJ1-6 TRBV9 14 ASSVEKGVANSPLH
few TRBJ2-7 TRBV20-1 9 SAPTGSEQY
NA TRBJ1-4 TRBV19 13 ASSIDGGTNEKLF
NA TRBJ2-1 TRBV29-1 11 SVGAGSYNEQF
NA TRBJ2-7 TRBV12-3/TRBV12-4 10 ASSPTRGEQY
NA TRBJ2-1 TRBV5-8 14 ASSPSGAGGYNEQF
NA TRBJ2-5 TRBV28 14 ASSFLRGRLMETQY
NA TRBJ1-3 TRBV4-1 16 ASSQDRVTGGSGNTIY
NA TRBJ1-2 TRBV6-5 12 ASRPGGGDYGYT
once TRBJ2-7 TRBV5-1 12 ASSPRTSEYEQY
NA TRBJ2-7 TRBV5-5 13 ASSLARQEFYEQY
NA TRBJ2-2 TRBV7-3 15 ASSRTSGGMGTGELF
NA TRBJ1-2 TRBV7-6 15 ASSLTPTQGATGGYT
NA TRBJ1-5 TRBV19 14 ASSGSSAGTYQPQH
NA TRBJ2-5 TRBV18 11 ASASGFQETQY
once TRBJ2-1 TRBV24-1 16 ATSGTQGLAGDLNEQF
NA TRBJ1-2 TRBV3-1/TRBV3-2 14 ASSQGRAEGAGGYT
NA TRBJ1-1 TRBV3-1/TRBV3-2 12 ASSQDQGSTEAF
NA TRBJ2-1 TRBV2 11 ASSLGQNNEQF
once TRBJ2-7 TRBV3-1/TRBV3-2 13 ASSPLAGGTGEQY
NA TRBJ1-2 TRBV29-1 12 SVGLGQGNYGYT